What follows are 23 T cell receptor beta chains derived from one specimen sequenced in a study of beta chain features in type 1 diabetes. The study reverse transcribed the entire isolated RNA, so it sequenced expressed TCRB transcripts. The data were produced by immunoSEQ multiplex PCR, yet TCRdb's version contains in-frame clones alone and is incomplete. The repertoire has 850,000 to 900,000 clones, around a sixth of them found once; the top ten carry 0.023%. The sample was naive CD4+ T cells from blood. These receptor sequences come from a woman in her late teens or twenties in good health.

The rearrangement uses TRBV28 and TRBJ2-5; D is perhaps TRBD1 or TRBD2 (5 bases each). Trimming shortened V by 4 bases and J by 4 bases, and 16 bases separated the two germline ends. The length of the CDR3 is 15 residues. From germline, CDR1 is MDHEN and CDR2 SYDVKM. CDR3 nucleotides: TGTGCCAGCAGTTCGCCCGGGACCCTTGGAGAGACCCAGTACTTC. This encodes CASSSPGTLGETQYF. Filled out from reference TRBV28 and TRBJ2-5, the complete variable domain reads DVKVTQSSRYLVKRTGEKVFLECVQDMDHENMFWYRQDPGLGLRLIYFSYDVKMKEKGDIPEGYSVSREKKERFSLILESASTNQTSMYLCASSSPGTLGETQYFGPGTRLLVL.

For this clone: This sample includes further DNA sequences coding for the same CDR3. The chain links TRBV7-8 to TRBJ2-5; D is perhaps TRBD1 or TRBD2 (6 bases each). The CDR3 has 13 amino acids. The V and J ends lost 5 bases and 3 bases respectively, with 10 bases between them. The V gene's germline CDR1 is SGHVS and CDR2 FQNEAQ. Written as DNA, the CDR3 is TGTGCCAGCAGCCTAGGGGGGAAAGAGACCCAGTACTTC. This codes for CASSLGGKETQYF.

The chain uses TRBV20-1 and TRBJ2-7, with D possibly being TRBD2 (6 bases). V was clipped by 5 bases and J by 7 bases, with 9 bases between them. The CDR3 is 10 residues long. Germline CDR1 and CDR2: DFQATT and SNEGSKA (reference sequence). CDR3 bases: TGCAGTGCTGGAGGGCGGGAGCAGTACTTC. Residues: CSAGGREQYF.

This clone showed up just a few times. V is TRBV6-5 and J is TRBJ1-1; no clear D gene. The CDR3 spans 16 residues. The ends were cut back, 0 bases at V and 5 bases at J, with 16 bases in the middle. Per the germline V gene, CDR1 is MNHEY and CDR2 is SVGAGI. CDR3 amino acids: CASSYSIVSGFTEAFF. CDR3 DNA sequence: TGTGCCAGCAGTTACTCGATTGTATCAGGATTTACTGAAGCTTTCTTT.

The rearrangement joins TRBV4-1 to TRBJ2-7; D might be TRBD2 (6 bases). Looked up from germline, CDR1 is MGHRA and CDR2 is YSYEKL. This CDR3 region has 17 residues. V lost 1 base and J lost 3, with 19 bases in between. This CDR3 reads CASSQVLKGGTRYEQYF. The CDR3 DNA reads TGCGCCAGCAGCCAAGTTCTTAAAGGAGGGACCCGCTACGAGCAGTACTTC.

Written as DNA, the CDR3 is TGTGCCAGCAGCTTTGTAACGGGAGGCGGGAACATTCAGTACTTC. Amino acid sequence: CASSFVTGGGNIQYF. The rearrangement links TRBV5-8 to TRBJ2-4, with TRBD2 matching 7 bases. The V gene's germline CDR1 is SGHTS and CDR2 YDEGEE. This CDR3 has 15 amino acids. The ends lost 2 bases at V and 7 bases at J; junction bases unmatched: 9.

The rearrangement uses TRBV28 and TRBJ1-2, with a weak D call TRBD1 (6 bases). V was clipped by 3 bases and J by 5 bases, with 13 bases between them. Germline CDR1 is MDHEN and CDR2 is SYDVKM. The CDR3 loop spans 14 amino acids. The CDR3 protein is CASSFNRVIYGYTF. For the CDR3, the DNA is TGTGCCAGCAGTTTTAACAGGGTGATATATGGCTACACCTTC.

CDR3 DNA: TGTGCCAGCAGTTCTCCCGTGGGGGCCAACACTGAAGCTTTCTTT. Translated, it gives CASSSPVGANTEAFF. The J gene is TRBJ1-1, the V gene TRBV6-5, with D maybe TRBD1 (6 bases). The CDR3 spans 15 residues. Looked up from germline, CDR1 is MNHEY and CDR2 is SVGAGI. Between the trimmed V and J ends, which lost 4 bases and 2 bases, there was a span of 14 bases.

This clone was seen only a few times. The V call is TRBV12-5, the J call TRBJ2-1, with 9 nucleotides matching TRBD1. The CDR3 has 15 residues. J gave up 6 bases and V 4 bases, and 7 bases lay outside the gene matches. Germline lookup yields CDR1 LGHNT and CDR2 FRNRAP. The CDR3 is CASGSGTGTANEQFF. CDR3 in DNA: TGTGCTAGTGGTTCCGGGACAGGGACCGCCAATGAGCAGTTCTTC. Drawing the rest from reference TRBV12-5 and TRBJ2-1, the complete variable domain is DARVTQTPRHKVTEMGQEVTMRCQPILGHNTVFWYRQTMMQGLELLAYFRNRAPLDDSGMPKDRFSAEMPDATLATLKIQPSEPRDSAVYFCASGSGTGTANEQFFGPGTRLTVL.

The chain links TRBV7-8 to TRBJ2-3; 8 nucleotides match TRBD2. Germline V gene data show CDR1 as SGHVS and CDR2 as FQNEAQ. J lost 2 bases, V lost 1 base, and 11 bases had no gene match. The CDR3 runs to 18 residues. Here the CDR3 reads CASSLGLSGRANTDTQYF. The CDR3 DNA follows: TGTGCCAGCAGCTTAGGCCTATCCGGGAGGGCTAACACAGATACGCAGTATTTT.

This clone was seen a few times. The chain links TRBV6-5 to TRBJ1-2; TRBD1 agrees at 11 bases. Trimming at V came to 5 bases and at J to 5 bases, leaving 4 bases not matched to a gene. This CDR3 spans 14 amino acids. The V gene's germline CDR1 is MNHEY and CDR2 SVGAGI. The CDR3 region has the DNA TGTGCCAGCAGTGGACAGGGGGCGGCTTATGGCTACACCTTC. Its protein is CASSGQGAAYGYTF.

This clone was seen a few times. V usage is TRBV6-5 and J usage is TRBJ1-5; D unclear. Trimming cost V 6 bases and J 6 bases, with 9 bases left between them. Germline lookup yields CDR1 MNHEY and CDR2 SVGAGI. CDR3 length equals 12 residues. CDR3 DNA: TGTGCCAGCAGCCTTCCGGGTCAGCCCCAGCATTTT. Protein product: CASSLPGQPQHF.

The V call is TRBV5-1, the J call TRBJ2-1; perhaps TRBD2 as D (5 bases). Trimming took 4 bases from V and 0 from J, leaving 11 bases between them. CDR3 size: 15 residues. Germline V lookup: CDR1 SGHRS, CDR2 YFSETQ. The CDR3 is CASSPGFSSYNEQFF. As DNA, the CDR3 is TGCGCCAGCAGCCCGGGGTTTAGCTCCTACAATGAGCAGTTCTTC.

The CDR3 spells CASSSGTGGSGSEQFF. CDR3 in DNA: TGTGCCAGCAGCTCCGGGACAGGGGGTAGTGGTAGTGAGCAGTTCTTC. The chain links TRBV7-9 to TRBJ2-1, with TRBD1 matching over 11 bases. Per germline, CDR1 SEHNR and CDR2 FQNEAQ (reference sequence). Germline trimming cut 4 bases from V and 9 bases from J; bases unmatched to any gene: 11. The CDR3 is made up of 16 amino acids.

This clone was detected only a few times. Other nucleotide sequences in the sample specify the same CDR3. The V call is TRBV7-3, the J call TRBJ2-2; the D is unclear. The germline CDR1 and CDR2 sequences are SGHTA and FQGTGA. The CDR3 contains 13 residues. Trimming removed 1 base at V and 4 bases at J, with 4 bases between. The CDR3 loop is CASSLMVTGELFF. CDR3 in DNA: TGTGCCAGCAGCTTAATGGTCACCGGGGAGCTGTTTTTT.

The rearrangement links TRBV6-1 to TRBJ1-5; D unclear. CDR3 length: 13 residues. V dropped 1 base and J dropped 6 bases, with 7 bases sitting between them. In germline, CDR1 is MNHNS, CDR2 SASEGT. CDR3 DNA sequence: TGTGCCAGCAGTGAAGAGGCGGGTCAGCCCCAGCATTTT. Its translation: CASSEEAGQPQHF.

This clone was counted only a few times. This chain links TRBV14 with TRBJ1-1; the D gene is possibly TRBD1 (5 bases). Germline V gene lookup returns CDR1 SGHDN and CDR2 FVKESK. Trimming stripped 3 bases from V and 3 bases from J, with 14 bases between. CDR3 length: 15 residues. CDR3 sequence (DNA): TGTGCCAGCAGCCAGACCGGGACCATGGACACTGAAGCTTTCTTT. Its protein is CASSQTGTMDTEAFF.

J is TRBJ2-3 and V is TRBV2; a possible D gene is TRBD1 (6 bases). The CDR3 has 15 residues. CDR1 and CDR2 from the germline V gene are SNHLY and FYNNEI. Deletions cut 5 bases from V and 0 bases from J, with 12 bases between. CDR3 residues: CASSSDRTSTDTQYF. DNA of the CDR3: TGTGCCAGCAGTTCCGACAGGACTAGCACAGATACGCAGTATTTT.

This clone was detected only a few times. DNA of the CDR3: TGTGCCAGCAGACTAACTTGGACAGGGACCTACGAGCAGTACTTC. Encoded protein: CASRLTWTGTYEQYF. The chain recombines TRBV27 with TRBJ2-7; 8 bases are shared with TRBD1. Per the germline V gene, CDR1 is MNHEY and CDR2 is SMNVEV (reference sequence). V shed 6 bases, J shed 2 bases, and the junction held 9 bases outside the gene matches. This CDR3 comprises 15 residues.

The sample holds a few counts of this clone. The V gene is TRBV6-5, the J gene TRBJ2-3; D remains unclear. Germline CDR1 reads MNHEY; CDR2 reads SVGAGI. The CDR3 has 15 residues. The germline V and J ends were trimmed by 7 bases and 0 bases, with 14 bases remaining between them. The CDR3 DNA reads as TGTGCCAGCAATCCCACAATAACTAGCACAGATACGCAGTATTTT. Its protein product is CASNPTITSTDTQYF.

The table lists this clone with a few counts. The chain has TRBV7-9 and TRBJ1-1, with TRBD1 identical over 8 bases. The CDR3 is 16 residues long. V trimming: 0 bases; J trimming: 5 bases; junction bases outside the gene matches: 8. Germline assignment: CDR1 SEHNR and CDR2 FQNEAQ (reference sequence). The CDR3 protein is CASSLAAGGPGTEAFF. DNA of the CDR3: TGTGCCAGCAGCTTAGCGGCAGGGGGCCCAGGGACTGAAGCTTTCTTT.

This chain connects TRBV6-5 to TRBJ2-1, with TRBD1 matching over 8 bases. Germline CDR1 and CDR2: MNHEY and SVGAGI. J lost 1 base, V lost 6 bases, and 5 bases had no gene match. CDR3 size: 15 residues. This CDR3 is CASSHRGVSYNEQFF. The CDR3 DNA is TGTGCCAGCAGCCACAGGGGGGTATCCTACAATGAGCAGTTCTTC.

CDR3 amino acids: CASMGQGAGSETQYF. CDR3 DNA: TGCGCCAGCATGGGGCAGGGAGCCGGGTCAGAGACCCAGTACTTC. The J gene is TRBJ2-5, the V gene TRBV5-1; D is perhaps TRBD1 or TRBD2 (5 bases each). Trimming cost V 6 bases and J 4 bases, with 19 bases left between them. The CDR3 is 15 residues long. Germline CDR1 SGHRS, CDR2 YFSETQ.